This note documents a single T cell receptor beta chain sequence. Clones were read by immunoSEQ multiplex PCR, and TCRdb kept only the in-frame ones, dropping some. The sample contains about 66,000 clones, 75% to 95% of which appear only once. The CDR3 totals 15 residues. Trimming cost V 5 bases and J 4 bases, with 18 bases left between them. Per the germline V gene, CDR1 is SGHRS and CDR2 is YFSETQ. These data come from a study of T cell changes during pregnancy in multiple sclerosis. The chain recombines TRBV5-1 with TRBJ1-1, with D unclear. This TCR was sampled from a female donor with multiple sclerosis, enrolled in a pregnancy study. The material sequenced was peripheral blood, taken in the third trimester of pregnancy. CDR3 amino acids: CASSTAPGDPTEAFF. In nucleotides, the CDR3 is TGCGCCAGCAGTACCGCCCCCGGGGATCCCACTGAAGCTTTCTTT. The whole variable domain, filled in from reference TRBV5-1 and TRBJ1-1, reads KAGVTQTPRYLIKTRGQQVTLSCSPISGHRSVSWYQQTPGQGLQFLFEYFSETQRNKGNFPGRFSGRQFSNSRSEMNVSTLELGDSALYLCASSTAPGDPTEAFFGQGTRLTVV.